Listed below are T cell receptor beta chains from one sample, sequenced in a study of blood T cell repertoires in COVID-19. Here immunoSEQ multiplex PCR was the method, and the copy in TCRdb shows in-frame clones only, minus some. This repertoire shows under 250,000 clones, 70% to 90% found once; its top ten account for roughly a tenth. Input material: PBMCs or T cells enriched from blood (not recorded which). These receptors all come from a man younger than 40 who had recovered from COVID-19. CDR3s include the opening cysteine and the closing phenylalanine or tryptophan. A D gene is named only where the DNA matches it firmly. The size of a clone is reported for some rows only, either as once, few or many, or as a class for expanded clones.

v_call	d_call	j_call	clone_size	cdr3_nt	cdr3_aa
TRBV6-6	.	TRBJ1-6	.	TGTGCCAGCGGGGTGACAGAGCTCTATAATTCACCCCTCCACTTT	CASGVTELYNSPLHF
TRBV7-3	.	TRBJ2-7	.	TGTGCCAGCAGCTTAACGTTTCCGGGCGAGCAGTACTTC	CASSLTFPGEQYF
TRBV10-3	TRBD2	TRBJ2-1	.	TGTGCCATTACTGGACTAGCGGGAGGAACAAACAATGAGCAGTTCTTC	CAITGLAGGTNNEQFF
TRBV29-1	TRBD1	TRBJ1-1	.	TGCAGCGTCACGACAGGGTTGAGGAACACTGAAGCTTTCTTT	CSVTTGLRNTEAFF
TRBV25-1	TRBD2	TRBJ2-1	.	TGTGCCAGCAGTGGTAGCGGGGGCCTTTGGAATGAGCAGTTCTTC	CASSGSGGLWNEQFF
TRBV28	.	TRBJ1-5	once	TGTGCCAGCACTTCGGGAAGAAGAGATCAGCCCCAGCATTTT	CASTSGRRDQPQHF
TRBV3-1/TRBV3-2	TRBD2	TRBJ2-1	many	TGTGCCAGCAAACTAGCGGGGTTATTCAATGAGCAGTTCTTC	CASKLAGLFNEQFF
TRBV3-1/TRBV3-2	TRBD1	TRBJ1-2	once	TGTGCCAGCAGCCCGCGGACAGGGTTGTATGGCTACACCTTC	CASSPRTGLYGYTF
TRBV6-5	.	TRBJ2-7	once	TGTGCCAGCAGTTCCCAATTAGGACAGCTCTACGAGCAGTACTTC	CASSSQLGQLYEQYF
TRBV10-1	.	TRBJ2-1	.	TGCGCCAGCAGTGAGGGTTTATCGAGCTCCTACAATGAGCAGTTCTTC	CASSEGLSSSYNEQFF
TRBV27	.	TRBJ1-4	.	TGTGCCAGCAGTCCCCGGGGAGTGAATCCTGAAAAACTGTTTTTT	CASSPRGVNPEKLFF
TRBV24-1	.	TRBJ2-1	.	TGTGCCACCAGTGATTGGGGGCTAGGGAATGAGCAGTTCTTC	CATSDWGLGNEQFF
TRBV11-2	.	TRBJ1-4	.	TGTGCCAGCAGCTTAGATAATCTCCGGTCGCAACTGTTTTTT	CASSLDNLRSQLFF
TRBV7-9	TRBD1	TRBJ2-7	.	TGTGCCAGCAGCCCAAGTGGGACAGGGTTATTGGGGGAGCAGTACTTC	CASSPSGTGLLGEQYF
TRBV30	.	TRBJ1-1	.	TGTGCCTGGAGCGCCAGCGGCCGGAGAAACACTGAAGCTTTCTTT	CAWSASGRRNTEAFF
TRBV2	TRBD2	TRBJ2-7	.	TGTGCCAGCAGTAATCTGGGAGGGCCGAACGAGCAGTACTTC	CASSNLGGPNEQYF
TRBV7-2	.	TRBJ1-5	.	TGTGCCAGCAGCTTAAGGAGGGGCACTCAGCCCCAGCATTTT	CASSLRRGTQPQHF
TRBV11-3	.	TRBJ2-2	.	TGTGCCAGCAGCTACACCAGGAACACCGGGGAGCTGTTTTTT	CASSYTRNTGELFF
TRBV4-1	TRBD1	TRBJ1-3	.	TGCGCCAGCAGCCCGACAGGGAAAATGATCTCTGGAAACACCATATATTTT	CASSPTGKMISGNTIYF
TRBV9	TRBD2	TRBJ2-2	.	TGTGCCAGCAGCGTTGGACTAGCGGGATGGGGCGGGGAGCTGTTTTTT	CASSVGLAGWGGELFF
TRBV19	TRBD1	TRBJ2-5	.	TGTGCCAGTAATACCGGGACAGGGGTAGAGACCCAGTACTTC	CASNTGTGVETQYF
TRBV3-1/TRBV3-2	.	TRBJ2-2	.	TGTGCCAGCAGCCCCTTCGGGAGAGGCACCGGGGAGCTGTTTTTT	CASSPFGRGTGELFF
TRBV5-1	TRBD2	TRBJ2-2	.	TGCGCCAGCAGCTTGGTACTAGCGGGACAGACCGGGGAGCTGTTTTTT	CASSLVLAGQTGELFF
TRBV5-1	TRBD2	TRBJ2-7	.	TGCGCCAGCAGAGGGACTAGCGGGGACTACGAGCAGTACTTC	CASRGTSGDYEQYF
TRBV14	TRBD2	TRBJ2-1	.	TGTGCCAGCAGCCGAGCGGGAGTATACAATGAGCAGTTCTTC	CASSRAGVYNEQFF
TRBV27	.	TRBJ1-5	.	TGTGCCACCGGGAGGGGGGGGCAACGTCAGCCCCAGCATTTT	CATGRGGQRQPQHF
TRBV7-7	TRBD1	TRBJ2-5	.	TGTGCCAGCAGCGCACACCCGACAGGGCTGGGACAAGAGACCCAGTACTTC	CASSAHPTGLGQETQYF
TRBV5-1	.	TRBJ1-5	.	TGCGCCAGCAGCTTGGGACAGGATCAGCCCCAGCATTTT	CASSLGQDQPQHF
TRBV2	TRBD1	TRBJ1-4	few	TGTGCCAGCAGTGAAAGAGATTATGGGACAGACGAAAAACTGTTTTTT	CASSERDYGTDEKLFF
TRBV11-2	TRBD1	TRBJ1-1	once	TGTGCCAGCAGCTTAGACCGGACAGGGGCGACTGAAGCTTTCTTT	CASSLDRTGATEAFF
TRBV4-1	TRBD2	TRBJ2-5	.	TGCGCCAGCAGCCGTCTAGCGGGAGAGACCCAGTACTTC	CASSRLAGETQYF
TRBV30	.	TRBJ2-3	.	TGTGCCTGGAGTAGCCGGGATACGCAGTATTTT	CAWSSRDTQYF
TRBV28	TRBD1	TRBJ1-2	once	TGTGCCAGCAGTGTGCCGGGACAGCATGGCTACACCTTC	CASSVPGQHGYTF
TRBV29-1	TRBD1	TRBJ2-7	.	TGCAGCATAGGGCCGGGGACAGGGGAGTACGAGCAGTACTTC	CSIGPGTGEYEQYF
TRBV24-1	.	TRBJ1-2	once	TGTGCCACCAGTGATCCTGACTATGGCTACACCTTC	CATSDPDYGYTF
TRBV7-2	TRBD2	TRBJ2-5	.	TGTGCCAGCAGCTTAGGGGGTAGCGGGGAGGAGAGGGAGACCCAGTACTTC	CASSLGGSGEERETQYF
TRBV19	.	TRBJ1-2	once	TGTGCCAGTAGTAGGGGGCCTTCGCATGGCTACACCTTC	CASSRGPSHGYTF
TRBV4-1	.	TRBJ2-5	.	TGCGCCAGCAGCCAAACGCAGGGGAGACAAGGGACCCAGTACTTC	CASSQTQGRQGTQYF
TRBV3-1/TRBV3-2	.	TRBJ1-6	.	TGTGCCAGCGGACAACATTCCGACAATTCACCCCTCCACTTT	CASGQHSDNSPLHF
TRBV3-1/TRBV3-2	.	TRBJ2-7	.	TGTGCCAGCAGCCAAGGTCTTAGGGGCGGCGAGCAGTACTTC	CASSQGLRGGEQYF
TRBV6-5	.	TRBJ1-2	.	TGTGCCAGCCTGGGCAACTATGGCTACACCTTC	CASLGNYGYTF
TRBV3-1/TRBV3-2	.	TRBJ1-6	.	TGTGCCAGCAGCCAAGGGGCTCTAAATAATTCACCCCTCCACTTT	CASSQGALNNSPLHF